The subject of this entry is one T cell receptor beta chain. These data come from a study of control samples from healthy donors and cancer patients. The V gene lost 2 bases and the J gene lost 4 bases, with 11 bases spanning the gap. The length of the CDR3 is 15 residues. Germline CDR1 SGHTA, CDR2 FQGNSA. The assay was immunoSEQ multiplex PCR, and TCRdb's table has in-frame clones only and misses some. The table includes 75,000 to 90,000 clones, roughly nine tenths detected once. Sequencing was performed on blood. The rearrangement links TRBV7-2 to TRBJ2-2; perhaps TRBD2 as D (5 bases). This TCR derives from a man aged 25-40 years in good health. The DNA for the CDR3 is TGTGCCAGCAGCTTACTCACGGGGTCCACCGGGGAGCTGTTTTTT. Translated, it gives CASSLLTGSTGELFF.